Each of the 5 T cell receptor beta chains below was sequenced from the same sample in a study of Ad26.COV2.S vaccination and SARS-CoV-2 variants. Treatment denoted: roughly 20 received Ad26.COV2.S at low or high dose, single or two shots; 5 received placebo; per-sample allocation not given. Day 63 after the first vaccine or placebo injection was the time point for sampling. The method was immunoSEQ multiplex PCR; TCRdb's version includes in-frame clones alone and lacks a portion of them. The data hold around 450,000 clones, with 80% to 95% observed a single time. Material: peripheral blood, obtained in a trial of Ad26.COV2.S vaccine versus placebo. Receptor source: a person between 18 and 59 years old who received the Ad26.COV2.S COVID-19 vaccine or a placebo.

This sequence joins TRBV7-2 and TRBJ2-7, with 9 bases that match TRBD2. The CDR3 sequence is 14 residues long. In germline, CDR1 is SGHTA, CDR2 FQGNSA. The ends lost 5 bases at V and 0 bases at J; junction bases unmatched: 2. The CDR3 protein is CASSVSGSSYEQYF. DNA for the CDR3: TGTGCCAGCAGCGTTAGCGGGAGCTCCTACGAGCAGTACTTC.

J is TRBJ2-1 and V is TRBV6-2 or TRBV6-3; weak D call: TRBD2 (6 bases). Trimming took off 4 bases at V and 8 bases at J, with 18 bases between the two ends. The length of the CDR3 is 15 residues. Germline loops: CDR1 MNHEY, CDR2 SVGEGT. CDR3 sequence (DNA): TGTGCCAGCAGTTCTGGAGGGTACCAGGAGGATGAGCAGTTCTTC. This codes for CASSSGGYQEDEQFF.

The V call is TRBV13, the J call TRBJ1-5; possible D gene TRBD1, 5 bases. This CDR3 is built from 19 residues. Germline V CDR1 and CDR2: PRHDT, FYEKMQ (reference sequence). The V end lost 1 base, the J end lost 2 bases, and 21 bases lay between the germline ends. In DNA form, the CDR3 reads TGTGCCAGCAGCTTAGAATTTCGGTTGGGCAGGGTGGGCAATCAGCCCCAGCATTTT. Protein: CASSLEFRLGRVGNQPQHF.

V is TRBV5-1 and J is TRBJ2-7; possible D gene TRBD2, 5 bases. The CDR3 spans 13 residues. Germline V lookup: CDR1 SGHRS, CDR2 YFSETQ. The germline V and J ends were trimmed by 4 bases and 3 bases, with 11 bases remaining between them. The CDR3 DNA reads as TGCGCCAGCAGCCCCGGAGCGGACTACGAGCAGTACTTC. Its protein is CASSPGADYEQYF. The full variable domain, completed using reference TRBV5-1 and TRBJ2-7, is KAGVTQTPRYLIKTRGQQVTLSCSPISGHRSVSWYQQTPGQGLQFLFEYFSETQRNKGNFPGRFSGRQFSNSRSEMNVSTLELGDSALYLCASSPGADYEQYFGPGTRLTVT.

The chain has TRBV19 and TRBJ1-1, with 9 nucleotides matching TRBD1. V shed 10 bases, J shed 1 base, and the junction held 7 bases outside the gene matches. This CDR3 region has 14 residues. CDR1 and CDR2 from the germline V gene are LNHDA and SQIVND (reference sequence). The CDR3 loop is CATESGQGNTEAFF. The CDR3 DNA is TGTGCCACAGAGTCGGGACAGGGGAACACTGAAGCTTTCTTT.